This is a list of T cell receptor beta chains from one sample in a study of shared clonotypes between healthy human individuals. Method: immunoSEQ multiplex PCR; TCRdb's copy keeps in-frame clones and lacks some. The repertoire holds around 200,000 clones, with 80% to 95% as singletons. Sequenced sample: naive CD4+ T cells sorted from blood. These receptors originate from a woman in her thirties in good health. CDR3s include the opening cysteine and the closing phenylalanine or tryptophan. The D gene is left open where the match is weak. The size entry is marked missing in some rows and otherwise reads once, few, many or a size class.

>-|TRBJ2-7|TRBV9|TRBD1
TGTGCCAGCAGTCCCGGGACAGGGGCCTACGAGCAGTACTTC
CASSPGTGAYEQYF
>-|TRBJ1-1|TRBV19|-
TGTGCCAGTAGTATAAGAGGTTTGGTGGCTGAAGCTTTCTTT
CASSIRGLVAEAFF
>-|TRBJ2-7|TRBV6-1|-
TGTGCCAGCCTCGAGCCCGTCGGGACTGGCGACGAGCAGTACTTC
CASLEPVGTGDEQYF
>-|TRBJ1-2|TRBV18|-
TGTGCCAGCTCAACTAATAAGGGCGGAAAGGGTGGCTACACCTTC
CASSTNKGGKGGYTF
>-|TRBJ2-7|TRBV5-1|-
TGCGCCAGCAGCTACAACCAGGGGACCTACGAGCAGTACTTC
CASSYNQGTYEQYF
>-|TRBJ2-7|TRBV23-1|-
TGCGCCAGCAGTCAACCGCTTTGGGACCAGGCCTACGAGCAGTACTTC
CASSQPLWDQAYEQYF
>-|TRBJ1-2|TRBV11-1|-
TGTGCCAGCAGCTTATATGGACAGAACTATGGCTACACCTTC
CASSLYGQNYGYTF
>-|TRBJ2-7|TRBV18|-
TGTGCCAGCTCACCACGAACCTACGAGCAGTACTTC
CASSPRTYEQYF
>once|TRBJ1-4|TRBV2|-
TGTGCCAGCCGGTTCAGCAATGAAAAACTGTTTTTT
CASRFSNEKLFF
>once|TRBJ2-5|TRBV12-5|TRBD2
TGTGCTAGTAAGACTCAGCGGGAGGGGCAAGAGACCCAGTACTTC
CASKTQREGQETQYF
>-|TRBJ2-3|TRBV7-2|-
TGTGCCAGCAGCTTAGGGGTCAGGATAGGGTCTACGCAGTATTTT
CASSLGVRIGSTQYF
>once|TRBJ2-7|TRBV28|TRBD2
TGTGCCAGCAGTTTACCTCTCCTCTTAGCGGGCGTTACCTACGAGCAGTACTTC
CASSLPLLLAGVTYEQYF
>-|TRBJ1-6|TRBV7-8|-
TGTGCCAGCAGCCCCCAAACTAGCTCCTATAATTCACCCCTCCACTTT
CASSPQTSSYNSPLHF
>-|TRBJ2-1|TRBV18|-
TGTGCCAGCTCACCACCCGGCCAGGGGAGCAATGAGCAGTTCTTC
CASSPPGQGSNEQFF
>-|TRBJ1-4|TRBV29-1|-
TGCAGCGTTGAAGATAATGAAAAACTGTTTTTT
CSVEDNEKLFF
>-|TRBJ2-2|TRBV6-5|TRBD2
TGTGCCAGCAGTTACTCGATTCTAGCGGGAGCCGGGGAGCTGTTTTTT
CASSYSILAGAGELFF
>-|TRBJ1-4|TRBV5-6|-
TGTGCCAGCAGCTTGCTTCGGCGGGCTAATGAAAAACTGTTTTTT
CASSLLRRANEKLFF
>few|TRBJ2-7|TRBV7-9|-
TGTGCCATCCAAGGGGTAGCGGAATCCTACGAGCAGTACTTC
CAIQGVAESYEQYF
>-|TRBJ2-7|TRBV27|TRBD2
TGTGCCAGCAGTTTATCCCCTCGACTAGCGGGAGAACACGAGCAGTACTTC
CASSLSPRLAGEHEQYF